This record looks at one TCR beta chain sequence and its context. Its target is not known. Germline CDR1 is MDHEN and CDR2 is SYDVKM. The V gene end was trimmed by 6 bases and the J gene end by 3 bases; junction bases not matched to a gene: 17. This CDR3 is built from 18 residues. PCR used 60 Vbeta primers and 13 Jbeta primers. TCRdb's table, derived via immunoSEQ multiplex PCR, lists solely in-frame clones and lacks some. The sample consists of under 130,000 clones, more than 65% of them appearing once. These data belong to a study of cytomegalovirus exposure and HLA in healthy donors. Study outcomes and limitations: Indistinguishable V segments such as TRBV6-2 and TRBV6-3 were excluded. Relative to equally common others, HLA-associated TCR beta chains showed greater clonal expansion in a later analysis.

Sequencing was done on a sample of PBMCs. This receptor was obtained from a woman under 30 in good health and CMV-seropositive. The chain joins TRBV28 to TRBJ2-1, with 7 positions matching TRBD2. The CDR3 loop reads CASSPKAGTTLLYNEQFF. CDR3 bases: TGTGCCAGCAGCCCTAAAGCTGGGACTACCTTACTCTACAATGAGCAGTTCTTC.